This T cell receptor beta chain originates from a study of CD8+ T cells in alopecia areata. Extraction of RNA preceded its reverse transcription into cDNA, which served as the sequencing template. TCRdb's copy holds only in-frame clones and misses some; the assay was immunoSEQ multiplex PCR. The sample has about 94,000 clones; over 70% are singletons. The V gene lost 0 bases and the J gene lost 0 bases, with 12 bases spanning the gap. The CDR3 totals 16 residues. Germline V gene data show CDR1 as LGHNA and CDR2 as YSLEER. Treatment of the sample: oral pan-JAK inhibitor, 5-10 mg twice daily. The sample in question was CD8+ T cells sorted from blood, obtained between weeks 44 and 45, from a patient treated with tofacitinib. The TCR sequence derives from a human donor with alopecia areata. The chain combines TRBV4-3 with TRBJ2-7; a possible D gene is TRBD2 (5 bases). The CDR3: CASSQDSAGSSYEQYF. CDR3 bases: TGCGCCAGCAGCCAAGATAGCGCCGGCAGCTCCTACGAGCAGTACTTC.